The clone carrying this T cell receptor (beta chain) was observed at least ten times. The data derive from a study of blood T cell repertoires in COVID-19. The V and J ends lost 2 bases and 6 bases respectively, with 13 bases between them. The CDR3 loop spans 15 amino acids. The germline V gene has CDR1 SGHAT and CDR2 FQNNGV. Some clones are missing from TCRdb's copy, which holds only in-frame ones; the method was immunoSEQ multiplex PCR. This sample has fewer than 250,000 clones, with approximately 86% found just once. The chain employs TRBV11-2 and TRBJ1-4; TRBD1 is a possible D gene (5 bases). The source is a human donor in a cohort sampled during active COVID-19. What was sequenced was peripheral blood. CDR3 coding DNA: TGTGCCAGCAGCTTAATAGGCAGGGTGGATGAAAAACTGTTTTTT. Protein: CASSLIGRVDEKLFF.